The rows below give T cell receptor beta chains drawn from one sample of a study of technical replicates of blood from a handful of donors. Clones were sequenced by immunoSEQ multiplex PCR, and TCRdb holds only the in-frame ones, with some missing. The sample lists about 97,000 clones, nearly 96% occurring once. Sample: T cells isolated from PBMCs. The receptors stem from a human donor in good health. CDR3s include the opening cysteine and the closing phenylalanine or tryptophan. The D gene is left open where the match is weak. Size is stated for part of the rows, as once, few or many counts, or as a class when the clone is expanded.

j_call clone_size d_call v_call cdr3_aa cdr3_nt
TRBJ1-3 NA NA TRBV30 CAWRNGGTSGNTIYF TGTGCCTGGCGCAACGGCGGGACCTCTGGAAACACCATATATTTT
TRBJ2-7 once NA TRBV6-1 CASSGLGSAYEQYF TGTGCCAGCAGTGGGTTAGGCAGCGCCTACGAGCAGTACTTC
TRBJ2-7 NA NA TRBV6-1 CASRGRHDYPYEQYF TGTGCCAGCAGGGGGAGACACGATTACCCCTACGAGCAGTACTTC
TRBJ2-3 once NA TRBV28 CASSSLAASTDTQYF TGTGCCAGCAGTTCCCTAGCTGCTAGCACAGATACGCAGTATTTT
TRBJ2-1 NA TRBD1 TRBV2 CASREQGFGISEQFF TGTGCCAGCAGAGAACAGGGGTTTGGAATATCTGAGCAGTTCTTC
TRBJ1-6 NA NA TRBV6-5 CASSSGIASNSPLHF TGTGCCAGCAGTTCCGGTATCGCCTCTAATTCACCCCTCCACTTT
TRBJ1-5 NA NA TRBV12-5 CASGQLTNQPQHF TGTGCTAGTGGCCAACTAACCAATCAGCCCCAGCATTTT
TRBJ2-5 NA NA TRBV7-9 CASSLGVAAQETQYF TGTGCCAGCAGCTTAGGAGTAGCTGCTCAAGAGACCCAGTACTTC
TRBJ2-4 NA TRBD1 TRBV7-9 CASSITGVVNIQYF TGTGCCAGCAGTATCACAGGGGTCGTAAACATTCAGTACTTC
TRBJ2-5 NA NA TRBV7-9 CASSLAHSKTQYF TGTGCCAGCAGCTTAGCGCATTCTAAGACCCAGTACTTC
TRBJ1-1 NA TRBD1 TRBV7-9 CASSPRGQGNTEAFF TGTGCCAGCAGCCCGAGAGGACAGGGGAACACTGAAGCTTTCTTT
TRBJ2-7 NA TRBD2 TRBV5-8 CASSMGLAGFAAEQYF TGTGCCAGCAGTATGGGACTAGCGGGATTCGCGGCCGAGCAGTACTTC
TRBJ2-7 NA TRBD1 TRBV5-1 CASSVGQGFYEQYF TGCGCCAGCAGCGTGGGACAGGGGTTCTACGAGCAGTACTTC
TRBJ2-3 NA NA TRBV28 CASSLEDTQYF TGTGCCAGCAGTTTAGAGGATACGCAGTATTTT
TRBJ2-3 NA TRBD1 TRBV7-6 CASSLGQGRLDTQYF TGTGCCAGCAGCCTCGGACAGGGTCGTCTAGATACGCAGTATTTT
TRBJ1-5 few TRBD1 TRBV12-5 CASGFSGGRQPQHF TGTGCTAGTGGTTTTTCAGGGGGACGTCAGCCCCAGCATTTT
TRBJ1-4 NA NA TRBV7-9 CASSPHREKLFF TGTGCCAGCAGCCCCCATCGGGAAAAACTGTTTTTT
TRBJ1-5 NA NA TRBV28 CASSLEDLGQPQHF TGTGCCAGCAGTTTGGAGGATTTAGGTCAGCCCCAGCATTTT
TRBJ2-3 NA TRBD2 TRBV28 CASSGDPGTSVTDTQYF TGTGCCAGCAGTGGAGACCCCGGGACTAGCGTCACAGATACGCAGTATTTT
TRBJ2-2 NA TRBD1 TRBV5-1 CASSWDRGNTGELFF TGCGCCAGCAGTTGGGACAGGGGAAACACCGGGGAGCTGTTTTTT
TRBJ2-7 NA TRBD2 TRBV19 CASSMFVSGGYYEQYF TGTGCCAGTAGTATGTTCGTGTCGGGAGGTTACTACGAGCAGTACTTC
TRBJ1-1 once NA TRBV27 CASSPSSGFDAEAFF TGTGCCAGCAGCCCCTCTTCCGGGTTTGATGCTGAAGCTTTCTTT
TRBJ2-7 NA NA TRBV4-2 CASSQESGGNSYEQYF TGTGCCAGCAGCCAAGAATCGGGCGGGAACTCCTACGAGCAGTACTTC
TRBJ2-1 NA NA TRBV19 CASSPVLVSNEQFF TGTGCCAGTAGTCCCGTCCTCGTTAGTAATGAGCAGTTCTTC
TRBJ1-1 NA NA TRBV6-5 CASKTRGRGSEAFF TGTGCCAGCAAGACACGGGGCAGGGGCTCTGAAGCTTTCTTT
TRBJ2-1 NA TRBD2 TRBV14 CASSHLAGAVHYEQFF TGTGCCAGCAGCCACCTAGCGGGAGCCGTGCACTATGAGCAGTTCTTC
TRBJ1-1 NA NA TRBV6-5 CASSQLTQGGTEAFF TGTGCCAGCAGCCAATTGACGCAGGGAGGGACTGAAGCTTTCTTT
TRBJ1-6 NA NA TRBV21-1 CASSKLGGGGSPLHF TGTGCCAGCAGCAAACTGGGGGGTGGAGGCTCACCCCTCCACTTT
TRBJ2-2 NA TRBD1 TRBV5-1 CASSSTGFTNTGELFF TGCGCCAGCAGCTCGACAGGGTTCACGAACACCGGGGAGCTGTTTTTT
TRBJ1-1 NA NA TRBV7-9 CASSSTYGQNTEAFF TGTGCCAGCAGCTCGACTTATGGACAGAACACTGAAGCTTTCTTT
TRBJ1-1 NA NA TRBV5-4 CASSRGLAGFQDTEAFF TGTGCCAGCAGCCGAGGGTTAGCGGGGTTTCAGGACACTGAAGCTTTCTTT
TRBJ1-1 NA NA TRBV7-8 CASSLAGGTGRGAFF TGTGCCAGCAGCTTAGCGGGGGGGACGGGCCGAGGAGCTTTCTTT
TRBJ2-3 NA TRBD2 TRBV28 CASSPIQAQLAGGQNTQYF TGTGCCAGCAGTCCCATACAGGCCCAACTAGCGGGAGGGCAAAATACGCAGTATTTT
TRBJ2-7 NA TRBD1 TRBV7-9 CASSFPGQTYEQYF TGTGCCAGCAGCTTCCCGGGACAGACTTACGAGCAGTACTTC
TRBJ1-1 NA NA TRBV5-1 CASSQTLNTEAFF TGCGCCAGCAGCCAGACACTGAACACTGAAGCTTTCTTT
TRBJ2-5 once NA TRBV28 CASSLPGHLSQETQYF TGTGCCAGCAGTTTACCCGGACACCTCTCCCAAGAGACCCAGTACTTC
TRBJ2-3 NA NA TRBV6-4 CASSDSTVTDTQYF TGTGCCAGCAGTGACTCTACGGTTACAGATACGCAGTATTTT
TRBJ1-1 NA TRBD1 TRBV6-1 CAYETGESTEAFF TGTGCCTATGAGACAGGGGAGTCCACTGAAGCTTTCTTT
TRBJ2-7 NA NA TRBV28 CASSLSSVSLYGSSYEQYF TGTGCCAGCAGTTTATCTTCTGTCTCTCTGTACGGTAGCTCCTACGAGCAGTACTTC
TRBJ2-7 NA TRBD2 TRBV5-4 CASSPAQGLYEQYF TGTGCCAGCAGCCCCGCGCAGGGACTATACGAGCAGTACTTC
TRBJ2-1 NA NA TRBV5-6 CASTQPGSSIDEQFF TGTGCCAGCACCCAACCGGGGTCCAGTATCGATGAGCAGTTCTTC
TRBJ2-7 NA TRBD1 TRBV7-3 CASSDSGTGDDEQYF TGTGCCAGCAGCGATTCCGGGACAGGGGACGACGAGCAGTACTTC
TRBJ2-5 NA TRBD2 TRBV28 CASSIRGTSEEETQYF TGTGCCAGCAGTATTCGGGGGACTAGCGAGGAAGAGACCCAGTACTTC
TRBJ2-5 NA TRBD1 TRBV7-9 CASSQGTGTGTSSQYF TGTGCCAGCAGCCAAGGGACAGGGACGGGAACAAGTTCCCAGTACTTC
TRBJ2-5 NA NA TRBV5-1 CASSLAPGSETQYF TGCGCCAGCAGCTTGGCCCCAGGGTCGGAGACCCAGTACTTC
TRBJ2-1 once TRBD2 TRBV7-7 CASSLSLAGGNEQFF TGTGCCAGCAGCTTATCACTAGCGGGAGGAAATGAGCAGTTCTTC
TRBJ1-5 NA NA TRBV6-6 CASTPGVQPQHF TGTGCCAGCACCCCAGGGGTTCAGCCCCAGCATTTT
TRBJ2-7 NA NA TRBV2 CASGQRYEQYF TGTGCCAGCGGACAGCGATACGAGCAGTACTTC
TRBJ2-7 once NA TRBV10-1 CASSGKAGENYEQYF TGCGCCAGCAGTGGGAAGGCAGGGGAAAACTACGAGCAGTACTTC
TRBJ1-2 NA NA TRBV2 CASTGSWGGEDGYTF TGTGCCAGCACCGGATCGTGGGGGGGCGAGGATGGCTACACCTTC
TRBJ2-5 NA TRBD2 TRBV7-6 CASSSISGETYLYF TGTGCCAGCAGCTCGATCAGCGGGGAGACATACCTCTACTTC
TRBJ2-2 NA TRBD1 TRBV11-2 CASRTGTGSAGELFF TGTGCCAGCAGAACCGGGACAGGGAGTGCCGGGGAGCTGTTTTTT
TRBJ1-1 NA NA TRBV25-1 CASSDGGREAFF TGTGCCAGCAGTGATGGTGGCAGGGAAGCTTTCTTT
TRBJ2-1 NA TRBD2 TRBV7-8 CASSLGRPGTRSKRNYNEQFF TGTGCCAGCAGCTTAGGGAGGCCCGGGACTAGGTCCAAACGAAACTACAATGAGCAGTTCTTC
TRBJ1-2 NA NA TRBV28 CASSHSGRGGVGYTF TGTGCCAGCAGTCACTCGGGCAGGGGTGGGGTCGGCTACACCTTC
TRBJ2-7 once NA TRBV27 CASSLFLSGATYEQYF NA
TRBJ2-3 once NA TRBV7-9 CASSLGSADTQYF TGTGCCAGCAGCCTCGGGAGTGCAGATACGCAGTATTTT